Following are 8 T cell receptor beta chains from one sample sequenced in a study of blood T cell repertoires in COVID-19 (dated by TCRdb to about 2020). Preparation of the library involved the immunoSEQ multiplex PCR assay. The clones in this table, taken by TCRdb from immuneACCESS, are in-frame only. Not every clone is retained; where verified, under half of the shortfall comes from an unresolved V gene, and the cause of the rest is unknown. The table for this sample lists 75,000 to 85,000 clones; around 82% of them were counted only once. Around 6.9% of the sample is in the top ten clones. The sequenced material came from peripheral blood. The receptors shown here come from a human donor in a cohort sampled during active COVID-19.

This chain uses TRBV3-1 (or the pseudogene TRBV3-2) with TRBJ2-1; D is possibly TRBD1 (6 bases). The V and J ends lost 5 bases and 7 bases respectively, with 18 bases between them. This CDR3 has 15 residues. Germline CDR1 is LGHDT and CDR2 is YNNKEL (reference sequence). The CDR3 protein is CASSSPEQGSNEQFF. The CDR3 DNA reads as TGTGCCAGCAGCTCGCCCGAACAGGGATCGAATGAGCAGTTCTTC.

This clone was counted once. This chain uses TRBV11-2 with TRBJ1-3; a possible D gene is TRBD1 (5 bases). This CDR3 comprises 15 residues. In germline, CDR1 is SGHAT, CDR2 FQNNGV. V was clipped by 4 bases and J by 0 bases, with 10 bases between them. The CDR3 reads CASSSTESSGNTIYF. The CDR3 DNA sequence: TGTGCCAGCAGCTCGACAGAGAGCTCTGGAAACACCATATATTTT.

The J gene is TRBJ2-7, the V gene TRBV27, with D perhaps matching TRBD1 (6 bases). Germline V gives CDR1 MNHEY, CDR2 SMNVEV (reference sequence). There are 15 residues in the CDR3. The germline V and J ends were trimmed by 2 bases and 0 bases, with 11 bases remaining between them. The CDR3 region is CASSLTGFSSYEQYF. Here the CDR3 DNA reads TGTGCCAGCAGTTTAACAGGGTTTAGCTCCTACGAGCAGTACTTC.

The sample holds a few counts of this clone. The V call is TRBV5-4, the J call TRBJ2-5, with 7 positions matching TRBD1. The V segment lost 9 bases and the J segment 5 bases; nucleotides outside the gene matches: 4. Germline lookup yields CDR1 SGHNT and CDR2 YYREEE (reference sequence). The CDR3 contains 11 residues. The CDR3 sequence is CAMTGQETQYF. The CDR3 DNA reads TGTGCCATGACAGGGCAGGAGACCCAGTACTTC. Drawing the rest from reference TRBV5-4 and TRBJ2-5, the complete variable domain is ETGVTQSPTHLIKTRGQQVTLRCSSQSGHNTVSWYQQALGQGPQFIFQYYREEENGRGNFPPRFSGLQFPNYSSELNVNALELDDSALYLCAMTGQETQYFGPGTRLLVL.

This sequence joins TRBV9 and TRBJ2-5, with a possible D match to TRBD1 (5 bases). Trimming shortened V by 0 bases and J by 12 bases, and 12 bases separated the two germline ends. This CDR3 has 12 amino acids. CDR1 is SGDLS and CDR2 is YYNGEE in the germline V gene. The CDR3 DNA reads TGTGCCAGCAGCGTAGAAGGGGCACCCAAGTACTTC. It translates to CASSVEGAPKYF.

V and J are TRBV14 and TRBJ2-7; TRBD2 aligns across 8 bases. CDR3 length equals 15 residues. Per the germline V gene, CDR1 is SGHDN and CDR2 is FVKESK. The ends lost 1 base at V and 2 bases at J; junction bases unmatched: 4. The CDR3 bases are TGTGCCAGCAGCCAAGTGAGCGGGGGCACCTACGAGCAGTACTTC. Encoded protein: CASSQVSGGTYEQYF. Complete variable domain (other parts from reference TRBV14 and TRBJ2-7): EAGVTQFPSHSVIEKGQTVTLRCDPISGHDNLYWYRRVMGKEIKFLLHFVKESKQDESGMPNNRFLAERTGGTYSTLKVQPAELEDSGVYFCASSQVSGGTYEQYFGPGTRLTVT.

The genes are TRBV7-9 and TRBJ2-1, with TRBD2 matching over 8 bases. The germline gives CDR1 SEHNR, CDR2 FQNEAQ (reference sequence). V lost 3 bases and J lost 8; bases outside the gene matches: 12. The CDR3 loop spans 16 amino acids. DNA for the CDR3: TGTGCCAGCAGCTTTCTCGGGGGGGCCATTGAATATGAGCAGTTCTTC. Its translation is CASSFLGGAIEYEQFF.

This sequence joins TRBV4-3 and TRBJ2-6; 7 nucleotides agree with TRBD1. The germline CDR1 and CDR2 sequences are LGHNA and YSLEER. With 0 bases clipped from V and 2 bases from J, the junction kept 7 bases outside the gene matches. This CDR3 is built from 18 residues. For the CDR3, the DNA is TGCGCCAGCAGCCAAGATCTCCCGGACAGGACTGGGGCCAACGTCCTGACTTTC. Encoded protein: CASSQDLPDRTGANVLTF.